Listed here are 32 T cell receptor beta chains from one sample, sequenced in a study of cytomegalovirus exposure and HLA in healthy donors. The study ran its PCR with 60 Vbeta and 13 Jbeta primers. Only in-frame clones appear in the TCRdb table, and some are missing; sequencing was by immunoSEQ multiplex PCR. The repertoire consists of roughly 110,000 clones, with about 75% occurring once and the leading ten covering around 2.5%. Specimen: PBMCs. The origin of the receptors is a man in his forties in good health and CMV-seronegative.

The genes are TRBV5-4 and TRBJ2-5; 8 bases match TRBD2. This CDR3 region has 16 residues. With 7 bases clipped from V and 4 bases from J, the junction kept 15 bases outside the gene matches. Germline V CDR1 and CDR2: SGHNT, YYREEE (reference sequence). CDR3 protein: CASFTRGVSGRETQYF. The CDR3 DNA is TGTGCCAGCTTTACGCGGGGGGTATCCGGGAGAGAGACCCAGTACTTC.

The sample holds a few counts of this clone. The germline gene is not matched at one end of the junction; a read error may be the cause. The chain couples TRBV7-9 to TRBJ2-7, with D uncertain. The CDR3 is 12 amino acids. Germline-derived CDR1 and CDR2 are SEHNR and FQNEAQ (reference sequence). CDR3 amino acids: CSSSRGDYEQYF. The DNA for the CDR3 is TGTTCCAGCAGCCGCGGAGACTACGAGCAGTACTTC.

This chain links TRBV29-1 with TRBJ2-7; D might be TRBD1 (6 bases). The V gene lost 7 bases and the J gene lost 2 bases, with 18 bases spanning the gap. Germline V gene data show CDR1 as SQVTM and CDR2 as ANQGSEA. CDR3 length: 14 amino acids. CDR3: CSARRAGDTYEQYF. DNA of the CDR3: TGCAGCGCCCGAAGGGCAGGGGACACCTACGAGCAGTACTTC.

The chain couples TRBV6-1 to TRBJ1-5; 9 nucleotides match TRBD1. This CDR3 has 15 residues. Unmatched junction bases numbered 7, after V lost 4 bases and J lost 6 bases. The germline V gene has CDR1 MNHNS and CDR2 SASEGT. The CDR3 sequence: CASSGGTGLGQPQHF. CDR3 sequence (DNA): TGTGCCAGCAGTGGGGGGACAGGGCTTGGTCAGCCCCAGCATTTT.

V usage is TRBV4-1 and J usage is TRBJ1-5; 10 bases map to TRBD1. The CDR3 is made up of 16 amino acids. Germline CDR1 is MGHRA and CDR2 is YSYEKL. The V segment lost 1 base and the J segment 4 bases; nucleotides outside the gene matches: 4. CDR3 sequence: CASSQGPGQGNQPQHF. As DNA, the CDR3 is TGCGCCAGCAGCCAAGGTCCGGGACAGGGGAATCAGCCCCAGCATTTT.

The chain has TRBV18 and TRBJ2-7; maybe TRBD1 (6 bases). V gave up 2 bases and J gave up 6 bases, with 11 bases separating them. Germline loops: CDR1 KGHSH, CDR2 LQKENI. This CDR3 has 13 amino acids. DNA for the CDR3: TGTGCCAGCTCACCATCCGGGACACCCGAGCAGTACTTC. Protein product: CASSPSGTPEQYF.

The genes are TRBV15 and TRBJ1-4, with D possibly being TRBD1 (5 bases). Germline V gene data show CDR1 as LNHNV and CDR2 as YYDKDF (reference sequence). The CDR3 spans 17 residues. V was trimmed by 5 bases and J by 1 base, leaving 17 bases between them. CDR3 region: CATSGGVRGGTNEKLFF. As DNA, the CDR3 is TGTGCCACCAGCGGGGGGGTTAGGGGAGGAACTAATGAAAAACTGTTTTTT. Drawing the rest from reference TRBV15 and TRBJ1-4, the complete variable domain is DAMVIQNPRYQVTQFGKPVTLSCSQTLNHNVMYWYQQKSSQAPKLLFHYYDKDFNNEADTPDNFQSRRPNTSFCFLDIRSPGLGDTAMYLCATSGGVRGGTNEKLFFGSGTQLSVL.

V and J are TRBV6-1 and TRBJ2-2; D unresolved. V lost 8 bases, J lost 5 bases, and 15 bases lay in between. CDR1 and CDR2 from the germline V gene are MNHNS and SASEGT. This CDR3 has 14 amino acids. The CDR3 nucleotides read TGTGCCAGCCAAGCCCTATCAGCGACCGGGGAGCTGTTTTTT. Protein sequence: CASQALSATGELFF.

V and J are TRBV7-9 and TRBJ1-3; 8 bases are shared with TRBD1. The V and J ends lost 1 base and 8 bases, in that order; junction bases with no gene match: 7. Germline assignment: CDR1 SEHNR and CDR2 FQNEAQ (reference sequence). This CDR3 is 15 amino acids long. The CDR3 nucleotides are TGTGCCAGCAGCTTAGTGGAACAGGGGGTGTACACCATATATTTT. Its translation: CASSLVEQGVYTIYF.

The chain employs TRBV6-5 and TRBJ2-7, with 7 bases identical to TRBD1. The V gene end was trimmed by 6 bases and the J gene end by 3 bases; junction bases not matched to a gene: 5. Germline V lookup: CDR1 MNHEY, CDR2 SVGAGI. The CDR3 runs 13 residues. In nucleotides, the CDR3 is TGTGCCAGCAGACCTAACAGGGGCTACGAGCAGTACTTC. Residues: CASRPNRGYEQYF.

In its sample, this clone was seen once. V is TRBV18 and J is TRBJ1-5, with TRBD1 matching 9 bases. This CDR3 spans 14 amino acids. Germline-derived CDR1 and CDR2 are KGHSH and LQKENI. V shed 6 bases, J shed 7 bases, and the junction held 7 bases outside the gene matches. For the CDR3, the DNA is TGTGCCAGCTCCATCGGACAGGGGTTGCAGCCCCAGCATTTT. Translating gives CASSIGQGLQPQHF. Full variable domain (rest looked up from reference TRBV18 and TRBJ1-5): NAGVMQNPRHLVRRRGQEARLRCSPMKGHSHVYWYRQLPEEGLKFMVYLQKENIIDESGMPKERFSAEFPKEGPSILRIQQVVRGDSAAYFCASSIGQGLQPQHFGDGTRLSIL.

The chain is built from TRBV18 and TRBJ2-5; D gene unclear. This CDR3 has 12 amino acids. The germline V gene has CDR1 KGHSH and CDR2 LQKENI. The V gene lost 3 bases and the J gene lost 4 bases, with 6 bases spanning the gap. The DNA of the CDR3 is TGTGCCAGCTCACCGCAGCGAGAGACCCAGTACTTC. Encoded protein: CASSPQRETQYF.

CDR3 sequence: CASSFQGENTEAFF. CDR3 nucleotide sequence: TGTGCCAGCAGCTTTCAGGGGGAAAACACTGAAGCTTTCTTT. V is TRBV7-2 and J is TRBJ1-1; 7 nucleotides line up with TRBD1. V lost 3 bases, J lost 2 bases, and 3 bases stayed unmatched. The CDR3 is 14 residues long. Germline V gene lookup returns CDR1 SGHTA and CDR2 FQGNSA.

CDR3: CASSPQTSGVSNEQFF. As DNA, the CDR3 is TGTGCCAGCTCACCACAGACTAGCGGGGTTAGCAATGAGCAGTTCTTC. The chain combines TRBV18 with TRBJ2-1, with 11 bases matching TRBD2. The length of the CDR3 is 16 residues. In germline, CDR1 is KGHSH, CDR2 LQKENI. V lost 1 base and J lost 6; bases outside the gene matches: 5.

This rearrangement joins TRBV29-1 to TRBJ1-6; TRBD1 might be the D (5 bases). CDR1 SQVTM and CDR2 ANQGSEA come from the germline V gene. V was clipped by 4 bases and J by 8 bases, with 12 bases between them. The CDR3 totals 13 residues. CDR3 sequence: CSVGFGGDSPLHF. As DNA, the CDR3 is TGCAGCGTTGGGTTTGGAGGGGATTCACCCCTCCACTTT.

This clone has just a few counts. This chain connects TRBV2 to TRBJ2-3; TRBD2 agrees at 12 bases. The CDR3 is 13 amino acids. Germline CDR1 reads SNHLY; CDR2 reads FYNNEI. V was pared by 8 bases and J by 3 bases, with 0 bases of the junction left unmatched. The CDR3 nucleotides are TGTGCCAGCCTAGCGGGGGGGACAGATACGCAGTATTTT. Its translation: CASLAGGTDTQYF.

This clone appeared once. This CDR3 is CASSKGTSGGVSSTDTQYF. In nucleotides, the CDR3 is TGTGCCAGCAGCAAAGGGACTAGCGGGGGGGTCTCTAGCACAGATACGCAGTATTTT. The chain combines TRBV7-3 with TRBJ2-3; TRBD2 aligns across 16 bases. This CDR3 has 19 amino acids. V trimming: 5 bases; J trimming: 0 bases; junction bases outside the gene matches: 8. Germline V gene sequence: CDR1 SGHTA, CDR2 FQGTGA.

Comments on this clone: One end of the junction is discordant with germline, which a read error may explain. This rearrangement joins TRBV7-9 to TRBJ2-4; TRBD1 aligns across 7 bases. Germline-derived CDR1 and CDR2 are SEHNR and FQNEAQ (reference sequence). The length of the CDR3 is 18 residues. Here the CDR3 reads CSSSRPRQGINVGNIQYF. The CDR3 nucleotides read TGTTCCAGCAGCCGACCCAGACAGGGTATCAATGTCGGGAACATTCAGTACTTC.

V usage is TRBV18 and J usage is TRBJ1-2; TRBD1 aligns across 7 bases. V was pared by 3 bases and J by 2 bases, with 6 bases of the junction left unmatched. This CDR3 contains 15 residues. Germline CDR1 is KGHSH and CDR2 is LQKENI. The CDR3 sequence is CASSPRTGTNYGYTF. The CDR3 DNA reads TGTGCCAGCTCACCTCGGACAGGAACAAACTATGGCTACACCTTC.

The sample holds a few counts of this clone. The rearrangement uses TRBV6-1 and TRBJ1-6; D unclear. The CDR3 totals 13 residues. V was trimmed by 6 bases and J by 10 bases, leaving 13 bases between them. Germline CDR1 and CDR2: MNHNS and SASEGT. The DNA for the CDR3 is TGTGCCAGCAGACCGCAGGTGGAATCACCCCTCCACTTT. It is translated as CASRPQVESPLHF.

The chain links TRBV7-7 to TRBJ2-5, with D possibly TRBD2 on 7 matching bases. The germline CDR1 and CDR2 sequences are SSHAT and FNYEAQ (reference sequence). The ends were cut back, 2 bases at V and 3 bases at J, with 10 bases in the middle. This CDR3 is built from 14 residues. CDR3 loop: CASSLSGDKETQYF. CDR3 sequence (DNA): TGTGCCAGCAGCTTAAGCGGGGACAAAGAGACCCAGTACTTC. The full variable domain, in which reference TRBV7-7 and TRBJ2-5 provide the parts outside the CDR3, is GAGVSQSPRYKVTKRGQDVTLRCDPISSHATLYWYQQALGQGPEFLTYFNYEAQPDKSGLPSDRFSAERPEGSISTLTIQRTEQRDSAMYRCASSLSGDKETQYFGPGTRLLVL.

The chain recombines TRBV11-2 with TRBJ2-7; unclear D gene. The CDR3 consists of 12 residues. The V end lost 3 bases, the J end lost 3 bases, and 6 bases lay between the germline ends. Germline lookup yields CDR1 SGHAT and CDR2 FQNNGV. DNA of the CDR3: TGTGCCAGCAGCTTTCCCCGCTACGAGCAGTACTTC. The encoded protein is CASSFPRYEQYF.

V usage is TRBV19 and J usage is TRBJ1-2, with D maybe TRBD1 (6 bases). The germline V gene encodes CDR1 LNHDA and CDR2 SQIVND (reference sequence). V lost 7 bases to trimming and J lost 4 bases, with 25 bases between them. CDR3 length: 17 residues. CDR3 nucleotide sequence: TGTGCCAGTATTCCTCGGCAAAACGACAGGCGTGCCTATGGCTACACCTTC. Translation gives CASIPRQNDRRAYGYTF.

This rearrangement joins TRBV7-7 to TRBJ2-1; D might be TRBD1 (5 bases). The germline V and J ends were trimmed by 1 base and 11 bases, with 12 bases remaining between them. From germline, CDR1 is SSHAT and CDR2 FNYEAQ (reference sequence). The CDR3 length is 13 residues. The CDR3 coding sequence is TGTGCCAGCAGCTTAGACTGGGGCGAAAAGCAGTTCTTC. Protein sequence: CASSLDWGEKQFF.

The V and J genes are TRBV2 and TRBJ2-2; D remains ambiguous. The germline gives CDR1 SNHLY, CDR2 FYNNEI. Trimming stripped 4 bases from V and 3 bases from J, with 3 bases between. The CDR3 length is 12 residues. In nucleotides, the CDR3 is TGTGCCAGCAGTGTAGACACCGGGGAGCTGTTTTTT. Translating it yields CASSVDTGELFF.

The V call is TRBV7-3, the J call TRBJ1-5, with 7 positions matching TRBD1. The CDR3 sequence is 17 residues long. In germline, CDR1 is SGHTA, CDR2 FQGTGA. J was trimmed by 1 base and V by 5 bases; bases with no gene match: 11. In DNA form, the CDR3 reads TGTGCCAGCAGCCCTAGGGGGCGGCGTGGGAGCAATCAGCCCCAGCATTTT. Encoded protein: CASSPRGRRGSNQPQHF.

This chain connects TRBV5-4 to TRBJ2-4; the D is unclear. Trimming cost V 0 bases and J 6 bases, with 7 bases left between them. Germline V CDR1 and CDR2: SGHNT, YYREEE (reference sequence). The CDR3 extends over 13 amino acids. As DNA, the CDR3 is TGTGCCAGCAGCTTGGACCGAGTAAACATTCAGTACTTC. Amino acids: CASSLDRVNIQYF.

V gene TRBV11-2 combines with J gene TRBJ2-5; D is possibly TRBD1 (5 bases). This CDR3 has 14 residues. Looked up from germline, CDR1 is SGHAT and CDR2 is FQNNGV. Trimming took off 5 bases at V and 2 bases at J, with 12 bases between the two ends. The CDR3 coding sequence is TGTGCCAGCAGCCCTGCAGGGTTACAAGAGACCCAGTACTTC. Its translation: CASSPAGLQETQYF.

This sequence joins TRBV13 and TRBJ2-7, with a tentative D call TRBD2 (5 bases). The V end was cut by 4 bases, the J end by 3 bases, with 7 bases between. Looked up from germline, CDR1 is PRHDT and CDR2 is FYEKMQ (reference sequence). CDR3 length: 12 amino acids. The CDR3 protein is CASSYEGYEQYF. The CDR3 DNA sequence: TGTGCCAGCAGCTATGAGGGCTACGAGCAGTACTTC.

This chain joins TRBV10-1 and TRBJ2-2; D gene unclear. This CDR3 is built from 13 residues. V dropped 5 bases and J dropped 1 base, with 5 bases sitting between them. The germline CDR1 and CDR2 sequences are WNHNN and SYGVQD (reference sequence). CDR3 sequence: CASSSGNTGELFF. The CDR3 DNA reads as TGCGCCAGCAGTTCAGGGAACACCGGGGAGCTGTTTTTT.

This sequence joins TRBV5-1 and TRBJ2-3; weak D call: TRBD2 (7 bases). Trimming removed 1 base at V and 6 bases at J, with 18 bases between. Looked up from germline, CDR1 is SGHRS and CDR2 is YFSETQ. The CDR3 length is 16 residues. This chain's CDR3 is CASSLWDWKGGDTQYF. The CDR3 DNA is TGCGCCAGCAGCTTGTGGGACTGGAAGGGGGGGGATACGCAGTATTTT.

The J gene is TRBJ2-7, the V gene TRBV14; 10 positions match TRBD1. Germline lookup yields CDR1 SGHDN and CDR2 FVKESK. Trimming at V came to 9 bases and at J to 2 bases, leaving 4 bases not matched to a gene. This CDR3 is built from 13 residues. The CDR3 coding sequence is TGTGCCAGTAGTGACAGGGGGCCCTACGAGCAGTACTTC. This encodes CASSDRGPYEQYF.